This entry lists 5 T cell receptor beta chains sequenced from one sample in a study of T cells after yellow fever vaccination. Via MiXCR, TCRdb re-called the 5' RACE reads, giving one row per CDR3 protein. The table shows 510,000 or so distinct CDR3 sequences, with 15% to 20% occurring only once. This material consisted of PBMCs, taken 15 days after the yellow fever booster vaccination. These receptors originate from a man aged 25 to 45 who received the YFV17D yellow fever vaccine.

This clonotype was observed a few times. The genes are TRBV5-1 and TRBJ1-1, with D unclear. Germline lookup yields CDR1 SGHRS and CDR2 YFSETQ. There are 11 residues in the CDR3. With 1 base removed from V and 7 bases from J, the gap between germline ends came to 5 bases. The CDR3 DNA reads as TGCGCCAGCAGCTTGAACGGTGAAGCTTTCTTT. Amino acid sequence: CASSLNGEAFF. Looking up the rest from reference TRBV5-1 and TRBJ1-1 gives the full variable domain: KAGVTQTPRYLIKTRGQQVTLSCSPISGHRSVSWYQQTPGQGLQFLFEYFSETQRNKGNFPGRFSGRQFSNSRSEMNVSTLELGDSALYLCASSLNGEAFFGQGTRLTVV.

This clonotype was counted a few times. CDR3 region: CASSLNPAGADEQFF. The CDR3 region has the DNA TGTGCCAGCAGCTTAAATCCAGCGGGAGCCGATGAGCAGTTCTTC. The chain carries TRBV7-7 and TRBJ2-1; 8 nucleotides match TRBD2. The germline V gene encodes CDR1 SSHAT and CDR2 FNYEAQ (reference sequence). The CDR3 length is 15 residues. Trimming cost V 2 bases and J 8 bases; bases outside gene matches: 8. Looking up the rest from reference TRBV7-7 and TRBJ2-1 gives the full variable domain: GAGVSQSPRYKVTKRGQDVTLRCDPISSHATLYWYQQALGQGPEFLTYFNYEAQPDKSGLPSDRFSAERPEGSISTLTIQRTEQRDSAMYRCASSLNPAGADEQFFGPGTRLTVL.

This clonotype was counted a few times. V is TRBV6-5 and J is TRBJ1-6; maybe TRBD1 (6 bases). CDR1 and CDR2 (germline): MNHEY, SVGAGI. This CDR3 has 15 residues. V was shortened by 4 bases and J by 5 bases, with 12 bases between the two germline ends. CDR3 sequence reads: CASSLTTGNNSPLHF. CDR3 DNA sequence: TGTGCCAGCAGTTTAACAACAGGGAATAATTCACCCCTCCACTTT.

The V call is TRBV19, the J call TRBJ2-1; 16 positions match TRBD2. Trimming cost V 3 bases and J 10 bases; bases outside gene matches: 15. The CDR3 covers 19 residues. Germline V gene sequence: CDR1 LNHDA, CDR2 SQIVND (reference sequence). The CDR3 nucleotides are TGTGCCAGTAGTATGAAGAGTCCGGGACTAGCGGGAGGGGCCGACGAGCAGTTCTTC. It codes for CASSMKSPGLAGGADEQFF.

The sample holds a few counts of this clonotype. The chain has TRBV14 and TRBJ2-5, with 7 bases fitting TRBD2. Germline loops: CDR1 SGHDN, CDR2 FVKESK. Trimming cost V 0 bases and J 5 bases; bases outside gene matches: 6. CDR3 length: 15 amino acids. CDR3 in DNA: TGTGCCAGCAGCCAAGAGGCGGGAGCGGGCGAGACCCAGTACTTC. It specifies CASSQEAGAGETQYF.